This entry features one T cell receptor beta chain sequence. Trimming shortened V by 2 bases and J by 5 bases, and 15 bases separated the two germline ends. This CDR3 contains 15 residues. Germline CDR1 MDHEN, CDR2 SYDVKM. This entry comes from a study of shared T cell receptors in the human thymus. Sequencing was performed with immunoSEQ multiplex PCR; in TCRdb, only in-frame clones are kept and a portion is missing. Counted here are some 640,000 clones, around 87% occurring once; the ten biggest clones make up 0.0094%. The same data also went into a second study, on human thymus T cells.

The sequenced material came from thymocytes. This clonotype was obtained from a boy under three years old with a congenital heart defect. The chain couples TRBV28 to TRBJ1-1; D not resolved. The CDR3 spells CASSLDLQSGTEAFF. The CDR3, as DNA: TGTGCCAGCAGTTTAGATTTACAAAGCGGGACTGAAGCTTTCTTT.